Below are 5 T cell receptor beta chains sequenced from a single sample in a study of blood T cell repertoires in COVID-19. TCRdb's table, derived via immunoSEQ multiplex PCR, lists solely in-frame clones and lacks some. The sample holds some 120,000 clones; roughly 83% are singletons and the top ten take around an eighth. Material: peripheral blood. These receptors were taken from a woman aged 30 to 39 who had recovered from COVID-19.

The V and J genes are TRBV2 and TRBJ1-4, with D hard to call. Trimming left V 8 bases short and J 4 bases short, with 23 bases between. The CDR3 is 17 residues long. Germline lookup yields CDR1 SNHLY and CDR2 FYNNEI. CDR3 loop: CASGAGGLQVFNEKLFF. CDR3 bases: TGTGCCAGCGGCGCGGGCGGGCTACAAGTCTTTAATGAAAAACTGTTTTTT.

The chain links TRBV7-9 to TRBJ2-5; a possible D gene is TRBD2 (5 bases). V was trimmed by 4 bases and J by 4 bases, leaving 16 bases between them. The germline V gene encodes CDR1 SEHNR and CDR2 FQNEAQ (reference sequence). This CDR3 spans 15 amino acids. This CDR3 is CASSSSGGHLETQYF. Written as DNA, the CDR3 is TGTGCCAGCAGCTCCAGCGGAGGTCACCTAGAGACCCAGTACTTC. Together with reference TRBV7-9 and TRBJ2-5, the CDR3 gives the full variable domain: DTGVSQNPRHKITKRGQNVTFRCDPISEHNRLYWYRQTLGQGPEFLTYFQNEAQLEKSRLLSDRFSAERPKGSFSTLEIQRTEQGDSAMYLCASSSSGGHLETQYFGPGTRLLVL.

The V and J genes are TRBV7-9 and TRBJ2-1; 9 positions match TRBD1. CDR3 length: 15 residues. The V and J ends lost 3 bases and 6 bases, in that order; junction bases with no gene match: 6. Per the germline V gene, CDR1 is SEHNR and CDR2 is FQNEAQ (reference sequence). The CDR3 DNA is TGTGCCAGCAGCTTGGGACAGGGAAGGGGCAATGAGCAGTTCTTC. As protein: CASSLGQGRGNEQFF.

The rearrangement uses TRBV19 and TRBJ1-1, with 7 bases fitting TRBD1. The CDR3 is 14 amino acids. Per the germline V gene, CDR1 is LNHDA and CDR2 is SQIVND (reference sequence). V gave up 6 bases and J gave up 0 bases; unmatched junction bases: 4. CDR3 sequence (DNA): TGTGCCAGTAGCGACAGGGCTCTGAACACTGAAGCTTTCTTT. As protein: CASSDRALNTEAFF. Using reference TRBV19 and TRBJ1-1 for the parts outside the CDR3, the full variable domain is DGGITQSPKYLFRKEGQNVTLSCEQNLNHDAMYWYRQDPGQGLRLIYYSQIVNDFQKGDIAEGYSVSREKKESFPLTVTSAQKNPTAFYLCASSDRALNTEAFFGQGTRLTVV.

The chain employs TRBV5-4 and TRBJ1-2, with 8 bases matching TRBD1. CDR3 size: 15 residues. The V and J ends lost 3 bases and 5 bases, in that order; junction bases with no gene match: 9. CDR1 is SGHNT and CDR2 is YYREEE in the germline V gene (reference sequence). As DNA, the CDR3 is TGTGCCAGCAGCTCATCAGGGGGCGTGGGGTATGGCTACACCTTC. This encodes CASSSSGGVGYGYTF.